This T cell receptor beta chain was captured in a study of identical twins (dated by TCRdb to about 2016). In the study overall: The study deep-sequenced TCR alpha and beta repertoires from monozygotic twins, unrelated adults of various ages and cord blood to test whether fetal clonotypes persist. To rule out contamination, replicate twin experiments were performed at different times with different library preparation protocols. General findings and caveats noted by the study authors: Abundant cord blood beta clonotypes carried fewer insertions; young adult naive repertoires showed a weaker similar trend, while memory repertoires showed none. Conclusions relied on cross-sectional statistical analysis, since the same donors could not be followed over many years. In monozygotic twins, recombination models systematically underestimated out-of-frame TCR alpha sharing, but the models matched the sharing seen between unrelated individuals. Invariant T cells such as MAIT and iNKT could partly confound zero-insertion analyses, although diverse VJ usage argued against such confounding for most clonotypes. Compared with coincidental sharing between unrelated individuals, out-of-frame TCR alpha sequences shared between twins showed an excess of sequences with low generation probability. The excess sharing between twins in beta out-of-frame sequences was weaker because fewer shared sequences reduced the signal-to-noise ratio.

Preparation of the library involved 5' RACE. Sequencing was performed on an Illumina HiSeq 2000. A universal primer binding site was introduced by template switching, and a unique molecular identifier was present in the final cDNA, enabling accurate counting of TCR cDNA molecules. First-strand cDNA for TCR alpha and beta chains was synthesized from specific primers in the conserved constant-segment region. To control for contamination, every cDNA library carried two barcodes: a SMART-Mk sample barcode plus Illumina barcodes. TruSeq adapter sequences along with Illumina sample barcodes were introduced in two successive PCR steps. TCR alpha and beta cDNA libraries were sequenced on the Illumina HiSeq platform with custom primers. In the original analysis: Raw reads were processed with MiGEC to extract unique molecular identifiers, and MiXCR was used to determine CDR3 positions. For each individual, recombination models were inferred using an EM algorithm with the repgenHMM and IGoR tools. The tcR package in R was used for shared clonotype analysis, with sharing normalized by the product of cloneset sizes. Out-of-frame nonproductive sequences were analyzed to study raw recombination free of thymic and clonal selection effects. The public reads were reanalyzed by TCRdb: fastp trimming at Q25, MiXCR alignment, in-frame beta chains only. Rows with a matching CDR3 protein are joined into one entry that keeps the most common DNA and genes. None of the V and J calls come from the authors' own analysis; TCRdb made them. The sample data list some 500,000 distinct CDR3 sequences, and 13% to 15% of these were observed just once. Over 0.5% of the sample belongs to the ten largest clones.

Every donor in the study was a healthy Caucasian. The twin cohort consisted of three pairs of female monozygotic twins, all aged about 18 to 29 years. Positive isolation kits from Invitrogen were used to isolate the CD4+ and CD8+ T cell populations. The CDR3 runs 16 amino acids, cysteine and phenylalanine included. The retained sequence is limited to the CDR3, 48 bases, with the frame set at the first base. Cut back by 6 bases and 5 bases, the V and J ends lie 23 bases apart. In its sample, this clonotype was seen a few times. Its antigen target is currently unknown. Per-base qualities were not stored, and no clone one base away is much larger. A further study also used this sample, focusing on yellow fever vaccine responses in identical twins. The second paper further reports: The T cell response to vaccination in identical twins was reported by the authors to appear partly convergent and partly personalized. In the study, vaccine-responding T cell clones were precisely tracked in identical twins.

The sequence links TRBV12-3 or TRBV12-4 to TRBJ2-7, with the identity of the D gene unclear. The sequence was obtained from a woman aged 18-29 years in good health. The sequencing input was CD4+ T cells sorted from blood. Here is the DNA: TGTGCCAGCAGCCTCACGTTGGCGGCTAATTTTAACGAGCAGTACTTC. Translation gives CASSLTLAANFNEQYF.